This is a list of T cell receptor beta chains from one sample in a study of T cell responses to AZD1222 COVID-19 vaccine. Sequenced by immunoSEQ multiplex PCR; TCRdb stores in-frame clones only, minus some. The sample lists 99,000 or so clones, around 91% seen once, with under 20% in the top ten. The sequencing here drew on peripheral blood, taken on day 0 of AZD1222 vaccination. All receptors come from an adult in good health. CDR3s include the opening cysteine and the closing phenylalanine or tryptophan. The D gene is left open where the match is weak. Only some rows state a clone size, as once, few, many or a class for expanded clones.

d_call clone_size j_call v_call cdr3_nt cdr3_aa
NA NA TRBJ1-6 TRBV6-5 TGTGCCAGCAGTTATTCAGGCCCCAGGTCAACTTCACCCCTCCACTTT CASSYSGPRSTSPLHF
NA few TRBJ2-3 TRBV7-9 TGTGCCAGCAGCTCCACAGATACGCAGTATTTT CASSSTDTQYF
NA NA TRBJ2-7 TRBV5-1 TGCGCCAGCAGCCCCACGGGCTACGAGCAGTACTTC CASSPTGYEQYF
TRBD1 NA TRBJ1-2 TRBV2 TGTGCCAGCACTACGGACAGGGGGCTTAACTATGGCTACACCTTC CASTTDRGLNYGYTF
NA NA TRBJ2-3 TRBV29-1 TGCAGCGCTGTCAGGGATAGCACAGATACGCAGTATTTT CSAVRDSTDTQYF
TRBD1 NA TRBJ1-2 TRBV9 TGTGCCAGCAGCGTCCGGGACAGCTGGTTCTATGGCTACACCTTC CASSVRDSWFYGYTF
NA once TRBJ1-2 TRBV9 TGTGCCAGCGGGGGGGTAGCTAACTATGGCTACACCTTC CASGGVANYGYTF
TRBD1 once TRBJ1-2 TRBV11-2 TGTGCCAGCAGCTTAGCGGGGGACAGGGGCGGGGATGGCTACACCTTC CASSLAGDRGGDGYTF
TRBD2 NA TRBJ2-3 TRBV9 TGTGCCAGCAACGGGGGGAGCACAGATACGCAGTATTTT CASNGGSTDTQYF
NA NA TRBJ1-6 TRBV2 TGTGCCAGCAGTCGGGAGAGGAATTCACCCCTCCACTTT CASSRERNSPLHF
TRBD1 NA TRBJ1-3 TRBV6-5 TGTGCCAGCACCGTCGACAGGGGGACTGGAAACACCATATATTTT CASTVDRGTGNTIYF
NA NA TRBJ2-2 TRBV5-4 TGTGCCAGCAGCCCCGGGTGGGGGAACACCGGGGAGCTGTTTTTT CASSPGWGNTGELFF
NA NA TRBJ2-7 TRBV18 TGTGCCAGCTCACCACCTGGGGCCTACGAGCAGTACTTC CASSPPGAYEQYF
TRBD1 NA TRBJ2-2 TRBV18 TGTGCCAGCTCACAGGATCCAGGGGGCTCCGGGGAGCTGTTTTTT CASSQDPGGSGELFF
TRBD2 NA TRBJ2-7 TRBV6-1 TGTGCCAGCAGTGAACGGACCGGGAGCGGGATGCGCGAGCAGTACTTC CASSERTGSGMREQYF
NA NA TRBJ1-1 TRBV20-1 TGCAGTGCTCCAGCTTACACTGAAGCTTTCTTT CSAPAYTEAFF
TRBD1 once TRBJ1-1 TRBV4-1 TGCGCCAGCAGCCAAGATTGGACAGGGCTTGGGAACACTGAAGCTTTCTTT CASSQDWTGLGNTEAFF
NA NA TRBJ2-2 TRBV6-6 TGTGCCAGCAGTTACTCGATCCCCGGGGAGCTGTTTTTT CASSYSIPGELFF
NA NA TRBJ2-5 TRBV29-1 TGCAGCGTTAGGCTCGAAGAGACCCAGTACTTC CSVRLEETQYF
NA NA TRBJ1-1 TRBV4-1 TGCGCCAGCAGCCAATTGACAGGAATGAACACTGAAGCTTTCTTT CASSQLTGMNTEAFF
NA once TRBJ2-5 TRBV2 TGTGCCAGCAACACCCTGGGGGGGCCAGAGACCCAGTACTTC CASNTLGGPETQYF
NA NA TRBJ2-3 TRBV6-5 TGTGCCAGCAGGGACCCTAGCACAGATACGCAGTATTTT CASRDPSTDTQYF
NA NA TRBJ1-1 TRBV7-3 TGTGCCAGCAGCAACACAGGGAGAGGAATAGGGACTGAAGCTTTCTTT CASSNTGRGIGTEAFF
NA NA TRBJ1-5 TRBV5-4 TGTGCCAGCAGCTTGGGCAGTAATCAGCCCCAGCATTTT CASSLGSNQPQHF